These 9 T cell receptor beta chains were all obtained from the same sample, sequenced in a study of blood T cells in healthy people across ages. PCR was performed a second time for roughly 7 to 11 cycles using a sample-barcoded 5' primer and a J-beta primer mix. From the 5' RACE reads, TCRdb called clonotypes with MiXCR, one entry per CDR3 protein. The data show almost 800,000 distinct CDR3 sequences, with roughly 64% seen just once and around 22% held by the top ten. The source material was blood. All receptors come from a young man in good health.

CDR3: CASSSGVTGLARAYNEQYF. The CDR3 bases are TGTGCCAGCAGTTCCGGGGTCACAGGACTAGCGCGGGCCTACAATGAGCAGTACTTC. The genes are TRBV27 and TRBJ2-1; 9 bases fit TRBD2. The J call may not be correct, given that the DNA end is closer to TRBJ2-7. Germline V lookup: CDR1 MNHEY, CDR2 SMNVEV (reference sequence). This CDR3 has 19 residues.

The V gene is TRBV7-9, the J gene TRBJ1-1; unclear D gene. CDR3 length: 15 residues. With 5 bases removed from V and 4 bases from J, the gap between germline ends came to 17 bases. Germline-derived CDR1 and CDR2 are SEHNR and FQNEAQ (reference sequence). The CDR3 region is CASSLETEVGTEAFF. In nucleotides, the CDR3 is TGTGCCAGCAGCCTAGAGACCGAGGTGGGCACTGAAGCTTTCTTT.

The genes are TRBV20-1 and TRBJ2-5; TRBD2 aligns across 11 bases. With V trimmed by 4 bases and J by 1 base, 5 bases remained unmatched. The germline gives CDR1 DFQATT, CDR2 SNEGSKA (reference sequence). This CDR3 comprises 15 residues. The CDR3 loop is CSAKTGLAVQETQYF. CDR3 DNA: TGCAGTGCTAAGACGGGACTAGCGGTCCAAGAGACCCAGTACTTC.

Turning to this clonotype: A much more abundant neighbour one base away suggests this may be a read error. This rearrangement joins TRBV6-5 to TRBJ1-5; no clear D gene. Germline CDR1 reads MNHEY; CDR2 reads SVGAGI. V lost 5 bases, J lost 7 bases, and 12 bases lay in between. The CDR3 has 13 amino acids. CDR3 sequence: CASSDLGGQPQHF. CDR3 nucleotides: TGTGCCAGCAGTGACTTAGGAGGACAGCCCCAGCATTTT.

This sequence joins TRBV2 and TRBJ1-5; D ambiguous. The germline V and J ends were trimmed by 2 bases and 7 bases, with 9 bases remaining between them. CDR3 length equals 13 residues. CDR1 is SNHLY, CDR2 FYNNEI, per germline. CDR3 in DNA: TGTGCCAGCAGTGAACTGTGGGAACAGCCCCAGCATTTT. Translation gives CASSELWEQPQHF. Variable domain in full (rest from reference TRBV2 and TRBJ1-5): EPEVTQTPSHQVTQMGQEVILRCVPISNHLYFYWYRQILGQKVEFLVSFYNNEISEKSEIFDDQFSVERPDGSNFTLKIRSTKLEDSAMYFCASSELWEQPQHFGDGTRLSIL.

In this sample, this clonotype turned up a few times. The chain is built from TRBV12-3 or TRBV12-4 and TRBJ2-5; no definite D call. The J call is in doubt because the DNA end fits TRBJ2-7 better. The CDR3 is made up of 13 amino acids. The DNA for the CDR3 is TGTGCCAGCAGATCCTCCTCCAACCTCGAGCAGTACTTC. It specifies CASRSSSNLEQYF.

The chain combines TRBV7-6 with TRBJ2-1, with TRBD2 as a possible D gene (6 bases). This CDR3 contains 15 residues. The V gene's germline CDR1 is SGHVS and CDR2 FNYEAQ. Trimming took 2 bases from V and 5 from J, leaving 13 bases between them. DNA of the CDR3: TGTGCCAGCAGCTTAAAGTGGGGGAGGAACAATGAGCAGTTCTTC. It is translated as CASSLKWGRNNEQFF.

The V gene is TRBV4-1, the J gene TRBJ2-7; 10 nucleotides align to TRBD1. The CDR3 is 15 residues long. The germline V gene has CDR1 MGHRA and CDR2 YSYEKL. V shed 2 bases and J 3 bases; nucleotides not matched to a gene: 4. CDR3 loop: CASSQPGTGDYEQYF. In DNA, the CDR3 is TGCGCCAGCAGCCAACCCGGGACAGGGGACTACGAGCAGTACTTC.

This clonotype was detected once. The CDR3 region is CASSQGTPRDYGYTF. CDR3 DNA: TGCGCCAGCAGCCAAGGGACCCCAAGGGATTATGGCTACACCTTC. The chain employs TRBV4-3 and TRBJ1-2; D remains ambiguous. With 1 base removed from V and 5 bases from J, the gap between germline ends came to 14 bases. This CDR3 has 15 residues. Germline CDR1 LGHNA, CDR2 YSLEER.